In its sample, the clone carrying this T cell receptor (beta chain) was seen a few times. This entry belongs to a study of blood T cell repertoires in COVID-19. Looked up from germline, CDR1 is MNHEY and CDR2 is SVGAGI. V lost 6 bases and J lost 7; bases outside the gene matches: 5. CDR3 length: 14 residues. Authors' analysis steps: By means of reference gene primer amplification, nucleated cell counts were estimated. This table comes from immunoSEQ multiplex PCR, and its TCRdb copy is limited to in-frame clones, with some not included. Clone size and V and J calls were adopted from that table, with D and trimming inferred from the DNA. Here the sample spans 55,000 to 80,000 clones, 70% to 85% being singletons.

The sequence derives from a man older than 75 with active COVID-19. The chain employs TRBV6-5 and TRBJ2-2; TRBD2 agrees at 10 bases. The source material was peripheral blood. CDR3 nucleotide sequence: TGTGCCAGCAGCCAGCGGGAGGGCCTCGGGGAGCTGTTTTTT. This translates into CASSQREGLGELFF.